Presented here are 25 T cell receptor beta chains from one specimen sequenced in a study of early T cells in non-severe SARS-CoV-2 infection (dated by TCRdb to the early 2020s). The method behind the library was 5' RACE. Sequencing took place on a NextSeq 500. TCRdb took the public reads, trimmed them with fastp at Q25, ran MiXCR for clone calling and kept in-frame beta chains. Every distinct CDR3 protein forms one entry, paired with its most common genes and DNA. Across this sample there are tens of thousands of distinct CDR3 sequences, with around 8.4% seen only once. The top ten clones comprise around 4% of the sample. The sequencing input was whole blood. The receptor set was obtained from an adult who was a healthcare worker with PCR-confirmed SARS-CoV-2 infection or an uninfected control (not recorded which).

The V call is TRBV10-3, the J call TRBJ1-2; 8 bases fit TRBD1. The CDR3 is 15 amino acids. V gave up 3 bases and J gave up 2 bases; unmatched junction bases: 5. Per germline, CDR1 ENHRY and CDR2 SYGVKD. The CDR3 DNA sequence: TGTGCCATCAGTGAATGGACAGGGAAGAACTATGGCTACACCTTC. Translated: CAISEWTGKNYGYTF.

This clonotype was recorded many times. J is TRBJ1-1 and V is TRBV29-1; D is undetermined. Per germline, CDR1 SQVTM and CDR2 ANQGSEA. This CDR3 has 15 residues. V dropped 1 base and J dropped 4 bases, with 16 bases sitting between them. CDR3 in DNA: TGCAGCGTTGAAGCAGACGGAGCTTTGGGCACTGAAGCTTTCTTT. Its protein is CSVEADGALGTEAFF.

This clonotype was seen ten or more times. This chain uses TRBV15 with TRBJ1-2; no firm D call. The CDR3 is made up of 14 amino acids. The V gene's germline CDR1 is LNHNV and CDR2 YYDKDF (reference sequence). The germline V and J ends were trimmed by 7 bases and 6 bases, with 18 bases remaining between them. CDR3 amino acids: CATIKMGTDDGYTF. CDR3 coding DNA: TGTGCCACCATCAAAATGGGTACAGATGATGGCTACACCTTC.

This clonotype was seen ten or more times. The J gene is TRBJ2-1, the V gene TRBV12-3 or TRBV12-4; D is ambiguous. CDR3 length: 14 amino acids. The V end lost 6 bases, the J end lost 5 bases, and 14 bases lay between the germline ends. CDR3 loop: CASRWTLKDNEQFF. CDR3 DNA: TGTGCCAGCAGATGGACGCTAAAAGACAATGAGCAGTTCTTC.

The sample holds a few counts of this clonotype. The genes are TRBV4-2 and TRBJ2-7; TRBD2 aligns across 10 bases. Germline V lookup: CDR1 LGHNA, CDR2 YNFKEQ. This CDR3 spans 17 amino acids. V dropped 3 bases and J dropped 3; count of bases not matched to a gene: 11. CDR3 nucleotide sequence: TGTGCCAGCAGCCAGGAACCAACTAGCGGGACTCTCTACGAGCAGTACTTC. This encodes CASSQEPTSGTLYEQYF.

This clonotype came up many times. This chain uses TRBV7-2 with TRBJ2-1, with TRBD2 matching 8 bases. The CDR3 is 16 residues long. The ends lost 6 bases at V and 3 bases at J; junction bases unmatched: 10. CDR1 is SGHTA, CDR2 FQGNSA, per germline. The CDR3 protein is CASSSNSGVFYNEQFF. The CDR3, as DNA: TGTGCCAGCAGTTCCAATAGCGGGGTATTCTACAATGAGCAGTTCTTC.

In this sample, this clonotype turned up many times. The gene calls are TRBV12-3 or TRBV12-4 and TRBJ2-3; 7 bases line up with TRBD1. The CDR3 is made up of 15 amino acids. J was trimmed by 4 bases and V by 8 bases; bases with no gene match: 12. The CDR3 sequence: CASGVRRGRADTQYF. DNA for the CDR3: TGTGCCAGCGGAGTACGAAGGGGGCGCGCAGATACGCAGTATTTT.

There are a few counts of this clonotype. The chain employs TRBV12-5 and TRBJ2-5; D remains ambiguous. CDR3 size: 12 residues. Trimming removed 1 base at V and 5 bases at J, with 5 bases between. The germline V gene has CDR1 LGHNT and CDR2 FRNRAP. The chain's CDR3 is CASGLDVETQYF. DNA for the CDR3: TGTGCTAGTGGTTTGGACGTTGAGACCCAGTACTTC.

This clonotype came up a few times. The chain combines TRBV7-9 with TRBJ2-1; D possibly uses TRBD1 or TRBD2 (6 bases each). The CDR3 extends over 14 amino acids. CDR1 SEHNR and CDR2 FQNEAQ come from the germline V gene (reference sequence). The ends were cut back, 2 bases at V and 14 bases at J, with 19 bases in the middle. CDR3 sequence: CASSLTDYRDTEFF. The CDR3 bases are TGTGCCAGCAGCTTAACGGACTACCGGGACACTGAGTTCTTC.

Here the CDR3 DNA reads TGTGCCACCGCACTAGCTAACCTCGGGGAGCTGTTTTTT. This codes for CATALANLGELFF. This chain joins TRBV5-5 and TRBJ2-2; D may be TRBD2 (6 bases). This CDR3 comprises 13 residues. Germline values: CDR1 SGHKS, CDR2 YYEKEE (reference sequence). V was pared by 9 bases and J by 7 bases, with 16 bases between.

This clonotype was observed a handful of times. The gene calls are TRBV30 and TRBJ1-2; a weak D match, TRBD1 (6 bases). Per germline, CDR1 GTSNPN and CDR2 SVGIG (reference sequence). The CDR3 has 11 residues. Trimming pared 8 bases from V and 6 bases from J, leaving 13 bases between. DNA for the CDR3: TGTGCCGGGGGCGGGGGACATGGCTACACCTTC. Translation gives CAGGGGHGYTF.

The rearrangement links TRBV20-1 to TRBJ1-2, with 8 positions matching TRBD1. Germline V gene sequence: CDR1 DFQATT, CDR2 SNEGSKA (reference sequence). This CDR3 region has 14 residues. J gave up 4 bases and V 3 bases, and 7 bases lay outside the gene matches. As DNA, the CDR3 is TGCAGTGCTAGGGGGGACAGGAACACCTATGGCTACACCTTC. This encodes CSARGDRNTYGYTF.

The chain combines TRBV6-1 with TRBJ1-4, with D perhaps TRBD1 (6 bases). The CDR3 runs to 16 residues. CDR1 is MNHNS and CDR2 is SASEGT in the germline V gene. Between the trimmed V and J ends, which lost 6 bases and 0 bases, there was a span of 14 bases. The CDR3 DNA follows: TGTGCCAGCAGGCGACAGGATCTAACAACTAATGAAAAACTGTTTTTT. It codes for CASRRQDLTTNEKLFF.

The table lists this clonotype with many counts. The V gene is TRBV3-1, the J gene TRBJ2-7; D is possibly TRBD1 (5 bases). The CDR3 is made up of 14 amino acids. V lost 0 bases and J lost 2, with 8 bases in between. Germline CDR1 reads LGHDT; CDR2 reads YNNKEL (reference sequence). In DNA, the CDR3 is TGTGCCAGCAGCCAAGAGTGGGGCCCCTACGAGCAGTACTTC. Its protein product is CASSQEWGPYEQYF.

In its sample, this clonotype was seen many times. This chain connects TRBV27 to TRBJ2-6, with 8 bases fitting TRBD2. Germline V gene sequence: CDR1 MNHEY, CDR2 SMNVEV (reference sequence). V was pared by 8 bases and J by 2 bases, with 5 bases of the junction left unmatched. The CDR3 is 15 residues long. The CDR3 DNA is TGTGCCAGCGGCCGGGAGGGAACTGGGGCCAACGTCCTGACTTTC. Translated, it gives CASGREGTGANVLTF.

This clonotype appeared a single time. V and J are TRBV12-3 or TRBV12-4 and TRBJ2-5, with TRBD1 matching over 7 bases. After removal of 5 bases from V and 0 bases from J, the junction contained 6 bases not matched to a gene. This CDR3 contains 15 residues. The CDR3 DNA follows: TGTGCCAGCAGTATTGGGACAGAGTACCAAGAGACCCAGTACTTC. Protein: CASSIGTEYQETQYF.

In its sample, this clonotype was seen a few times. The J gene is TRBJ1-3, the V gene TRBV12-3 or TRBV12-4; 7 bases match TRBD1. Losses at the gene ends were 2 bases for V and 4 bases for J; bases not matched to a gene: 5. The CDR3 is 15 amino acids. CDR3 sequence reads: CASSLRGQTGNTIYF. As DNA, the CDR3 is TGTGCCAGCAGTTTAAGGGGACAGACGGGAAACACCATATATTTT.

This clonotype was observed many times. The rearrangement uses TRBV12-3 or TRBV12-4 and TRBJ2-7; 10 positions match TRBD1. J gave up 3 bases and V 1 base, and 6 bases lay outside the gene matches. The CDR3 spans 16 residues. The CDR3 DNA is TGTGCCAGCAGTTTAGGCTTAAGGGACAGGGGCTACGAGCAGTACTTC. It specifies CASSLGLRDRGYEQYF.

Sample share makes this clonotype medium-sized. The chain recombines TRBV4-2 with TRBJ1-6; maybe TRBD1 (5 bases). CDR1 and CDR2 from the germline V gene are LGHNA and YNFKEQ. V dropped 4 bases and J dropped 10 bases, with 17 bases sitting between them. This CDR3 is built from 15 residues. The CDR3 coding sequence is TGTGCCAGCAGCCCGAGGGCAGGGAAGGGATCACCCCTCCACTTT. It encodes CASSPRAGKGSPLHF.

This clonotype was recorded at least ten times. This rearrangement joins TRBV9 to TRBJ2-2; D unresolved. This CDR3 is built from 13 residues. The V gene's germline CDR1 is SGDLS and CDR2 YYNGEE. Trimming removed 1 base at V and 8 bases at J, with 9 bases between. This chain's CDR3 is CASSVNVRGELFF. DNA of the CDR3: TGTGCCAGCAGCGTAAATGTAAGGGGGGAGCTGTTTTTT.

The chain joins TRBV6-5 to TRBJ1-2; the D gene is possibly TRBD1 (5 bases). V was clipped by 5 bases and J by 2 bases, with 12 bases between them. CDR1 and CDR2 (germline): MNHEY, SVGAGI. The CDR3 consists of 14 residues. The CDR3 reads CASSRSGANYGYTF. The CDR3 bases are TGTGCCAGCAGTCGATCCGGGGCCAACTATGGCTACACCTTC.

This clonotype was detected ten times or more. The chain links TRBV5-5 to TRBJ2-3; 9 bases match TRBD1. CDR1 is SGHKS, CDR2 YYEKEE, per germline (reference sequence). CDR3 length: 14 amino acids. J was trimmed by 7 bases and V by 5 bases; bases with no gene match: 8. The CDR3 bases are TGTGCCAGCAGATCCGGGACAGGGTCGAATACGCAGTATTTT. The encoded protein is CASRSGTGSNTQYF.

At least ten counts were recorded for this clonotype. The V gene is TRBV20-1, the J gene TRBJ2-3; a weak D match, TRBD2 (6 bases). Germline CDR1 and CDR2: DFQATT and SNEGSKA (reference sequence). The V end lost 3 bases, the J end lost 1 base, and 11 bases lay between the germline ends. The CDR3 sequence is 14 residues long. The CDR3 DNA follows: TGCAGTGCTAGTTACGCGGGGCGCACAGATACGCAGTATTTT. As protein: CSASYAGRTDTQYF.

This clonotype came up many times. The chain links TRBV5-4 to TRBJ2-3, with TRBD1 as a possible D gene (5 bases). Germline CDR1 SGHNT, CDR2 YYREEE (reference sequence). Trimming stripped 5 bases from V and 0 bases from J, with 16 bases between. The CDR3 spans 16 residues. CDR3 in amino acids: CASRAEQGSSTDTQYF. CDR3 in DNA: TGTGCCAGCAGGGCGGAGCAGGGCTCAAGCACAGATACGCAGTATTTT. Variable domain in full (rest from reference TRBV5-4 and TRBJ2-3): ETGVTQSPTHLIKTRGQQVTLRCSSQSGHNTVSWYQQALGQGPQFIFQYYREEENGRGNFPPRFSGLQFPNYSSELNVNALELDDSALYLCASRAEQGSSTDTQYFGPGTRLTVL.

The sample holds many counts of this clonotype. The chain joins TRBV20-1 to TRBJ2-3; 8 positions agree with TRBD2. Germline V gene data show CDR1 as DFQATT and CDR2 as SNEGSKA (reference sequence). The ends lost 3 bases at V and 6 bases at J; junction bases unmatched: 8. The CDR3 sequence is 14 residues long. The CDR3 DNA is TGCAGTGCTAGTGGCGGGAGGCCCCTGGATACGCAGTATTTT. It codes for CSASGGRPLDTQYF.